This T cell receptor beta chain was identified during a study of shared T cell receptors in the human thymus. Germline assignment: CDR1 ENHRY and CDR2 SYGVKD. V was cut by 5 bases and J by 1 base, with 8 bases left in between. The CDR3 has 13 residues. Here immunoSEQ multiplex PCR was the method, and the copy in TCRdb shows in-frame clones only, minus some. This table holds hundreds of thousands of clones, roughly 88% found once. This sample was shared with a second study, whose subject was human thymus T cells. From that second work: Thymic samples were excised during corrective heart operations. Repertoires sampled from thymus and blood appeared biased in V and J gene usage. Related work showed strongly overlapping thymic repertoires across unrelated individuals.

The chain couples TRBV10-3 to TRBJ2-5; D is undetermined. The sequence came from a boy under two years old with a congenital heart defect. The sequenced sample was thymocytes. The CDR3, as DNA: TGTGCCATCAGTCGACTGGTCCAAGAGACCCAGTACTTC. It translates to CAISRLVQETQYF.